Listed here is a single T cell receptor (beta chain). Its antigen is unidentified. This sample was included in a study of T cell responses to AZD1222 COVID-19 vaccine. Points from the study as a whole: Nearly half of spike-specific TCRs reportedly target variant regions that are unmutated in the B.1.351 and B.1.1.7 variants. Baseline seropositivity characterized only six AZD1222 recipients. The donor group comprised mostly white British people and more females; the analysis possibly underestimated clonal diversity.

V lost 3 bases and J lost 4, with 19 bases in between. Germline V lookup: CDR1 SEHNR, CDR2 FQNEAQ (reference sequence). The CDR3 extends over 16 amino acids. Analysis merged second doses at about 4 or about 12 weeks. Profiled with immunoSEQ multiplex PCR; TCRdb holds only in-frame clones, not every one. The repertoire consists of tens of thousands of clones, with 80% occurring once and the leading ten covering about 14%. The rearrangement uses TRBV7-9 and TRBJ2-7; D may be TRBD1 or TRBD2 (6 bases each). This receptor was identified in an adult who received the AZD1222 COVID-19 vaccine. Here the sequenced sample was peripheral blood, taken 28 days after the second AZD1222 dose. The CDR3 reads CASSLGLGGGSYEQYF. In DNA form, the CDR3 reads TGTGCCAGCAGCTTGGGGTTAGGGGGAGGTTCGTACGAGCAGTACTTC.